Listed below are T cell receptor beta chains from one sample, sequenced in a study of cytomegalovirus exposure and HLA in healthy donors. Only in-frame clones appear in the TCRdb table, and some are missing; sequencing was by immunoSEQ multiplex PCR. The sample lists approximately 190,000 clones; roughly 77% were seen once. The sequenced material came from PBMCs. These receptors all stem from a middle-aged man in good health and CMV-seropositive. The CDR3 runs from the conserved cysteine through the conserved F or W. The D gene is left open where the match is weak. The size entry is marked missing in some rows and otherwise reads once, few, many or a size class.

v_call: TRBV4-3; d_call: -; j_call: TRBJ1-2; clone_size: once; cdr3_nt: TGCGCCAGCAGCCAAGTGAGCTCCGAAGGCTACACCTTC; cdr3_aa: CASSQVSSEGYTF
v_call: TRBV28; d_call: TRBD2; j_call: TRBJ2-7; clone_size: few; cdr3_nt: TGTGCCAGCAGTTTAAAGGTAGCGGGAAAGTCCTACGAGCAGTACTTC; cdr3_aa: CASSLKVAGKSYEQYF
v_call: TRBV9; d_call: -; j_call: TRBJ2-7; clone_size: -; cdr3_nt: TGTGCCAGCAGCGTAGCAGGGCTGGGGGAGCAGTACTTC; cdr3_aa: CASSVAGLGEQYF
v_call: TRBV5-6; d_call: -; j_call: TRBJ1-4; clone_size: -; cdr3_nt: TGTGCCAGCAGCTACAGAGGAGGCCCGGAAAAACTGTTTTTT; cdr3_aa: CASSYRGGPEKLFF
v_call: TRBV11-3; d_call: TRBD2; j_call: TRBJ2-1; clone_size: -; cdr3_nt: TGTGCCAGCTGTCAGCGGGGCCCGGGGGGGAATGAGCAGTTCTTC; cdr3_aa: CASCQRGPGGNEQFF
v_call: TRBV19; d_call: -; j_call: TRBJ2-7; clone_size: -; cdr3_nt: TGTGCCAGTACCCCCGGGGACTCCACCGGCGAGCAGTACTTC; cdr3_aa: CASTPGDSTGEQYF
v_call: TRBV7-9; d_call: -; j_call: TRBJ1-2; clone_size: -; cdr3_nt: TGTGCCAGCAGCTTCCGGACGGAAGGGGCCTGCACCTTC; cdr3_aa: CASSFRTEGACTF
v_call: TRBV14; d_call: TRBD2; j_call: TRBJ2-1; clone_size: -; cdr3_nt: TGTGCCAGCAGCCCGTTAGCGGGGAGCTCCTACAATGAGCAGTTCTTC; cdr3_aa: CASSPLAGSSYNEQFF
v_call: TRBV5-6; d_call: -; j_call: TRBJ1-2; clone_size: -; cdr3_nt: TGTGCCAGCAGCTACGGTTATGGCTACACCTTC; cdr3_aa: CASSYGYGYTF
v_call: TRBV5-4; d_call: -; j_call: TRBJ2-2; clone_size: -; cdr3_nt: TGTGCCAGCAGCCGGGATTTCACCGGGGAGCTGTTTTTT; cdr3_aa: CASSRDFTGELFF
v_call: TRBV6-1; d_call: -; j_call: TRBJ1-6; clone_size: -; cdr3_nt: TGTGCCAGCAGTGATTGGGTCAGGCCCGGGGCCCTCCACTTT; cdr3_aa: CASSDWVRPGALHF
v_call: TRBV19; d_call: -; j_call: TRBJ2-7; clone_size: -; cdr3_nt: TGTGCCAGTAGTCCCAGGGCAGGGGAGCAGTACTTC; cdr3_aa: CASSPRAGEQYF
v_call: TRBV7-9; d_call: -; j_call: TRBJ1-2; clone_size: -; cdr3_nt: TGTGCCAGCAGCCCGAGCGGGGGGCACTATGGCTACACCTTC; cdr3_aa: CASSPSGGHYGYTF
v_call: TRBV10-3; d_call: TRBD2; j_call: TRBJ2-1; clone_size: once; cdr3_nt: TGTGCCATCAGTGAGTCGGGTGTTGCCGGGACTAGCGTACGGCATGAGCAGTTCTTC; cdr3_aa: CAISESGVAGTSVRHEQFF
v_call: TRBV11-3; d_call: TRBD1; j_call: TRBJ2-2; clone_size: -; cdr3_nt: TGTGCCAGCAGCCCCCGGGACAGACCCACCGGGGAGCTGTTTTTT; cdr3_aa: CASSPRDRPTGELFF
v_call: TRBV27; d_call: TRBD1; j_call: TRBJ1-1; clone_size: -; cdr3_nt: TGTGCCAGCAGTCGCGCGGACAGGGGGTCTAGTCGGGCTTTCTTT; cdr3_aa: CASSRADRGSSRAFF
v_call: TRBV10-3; d_call: TRBD2; j_call: TRBJ2-1; clone_size: -; cdr3_nt: TGTGCCATCAGCCGTGACAACCCCGGGACTAGCGTGAGGAATGAGCAGTTCTTC; cdr3_aa: CAISRDNPGTSVRNEQFF
v_call: TRBV4-3; d_call: -; j_call: TRBJ1-5; clone_size: -; cdr3_nt: TGCGCCAGCAGCCAAGCGCCCCTCGGACTCAATCAGCCCCAGCATTTT; cdr3_aa: CASSQAPLGLNQPQHF
v_call: TRBV27; d_call: TRBD1; j_call: TRBJ2-7; clone_size: few; cdr3_nt: TGTGCCAGCAGCCCCTACGAGGACAGGGGATCCTACGAGCAGTACTTC; cdr3_aa: CASSPYEDRGSYEQYF
v_call: TRBV15; d_call: -; j_call: TRBJ1-1; clone_size: -; cdr3_nt: TGTGCCACCAGCACAGGAATGTACGCTGAAGCTTTCTTT; cdr3_aa: CATSTGMYAEAFF
v_call: TRBV19; d_call: TRBD1; j_call: TRBJ1-1; clone_size: -; cdr3_nt: TGTGCCAGTAGTATGGACAGGGCCACTGAAGCTTTCTTT; cdr3_aa: CASSMDRATEAFF
v_call: TRBV6-6; d_call: -; j_call: TRBJ1-2; clone_size: -; cdr3_nt: TGTGCCAGCAGTCGGGAATCCCCCTATGGCTACACCTTC; cdr3_aa: CASSRESPYGYTF
v_call: TRBV10-1; d_call: TRBD1; j_call: TRBJ2-2; clone_size: -; cdr3_nt: TGCGCCAGCGGACTGGGACAGCACACCGGGGAGCTGTTTTTT; cdr3_aa: CASGLGQHTGELFF
v_call: TRBV12-5; d_call: -; j_call: TRBJ1-1; clone_size: -; cdr3_nt: TGTGCTAGCTCCCAGGGGATATCGAACACTGAAGCTTTCTTT; cdr3_aa: CASSQGISNTEAFF
v_call: TRBV28; d_call: -; j_call: TRBJ2-3; clone_size: -; cdr3_nt: TGTGCCAGCAGTTTACGCATTAGCCTGGTCCCCACAGATACGCAGTATTTT; cdr3_aa: CASSLRISLVPTDTQYF
v_call: TRBV11-2; d_call: TRBD2; j_call: TRBJ2-5; clone_size: -; cdr3_nt: TGTGCCAGCAGTCCAACGGGGCTAGCGGGGGGGCTGCGGACCCAGTACTTC; cdr3_aa: CASSPTGLAGGLRTQYF
v_call: TRBV18; d_call: -; j_call: TRBJ1-1; clone_size: -; cdr3_nt: TGTGCCAGCTCACCAGGAGTTAACACTGAAGCTTTCTTT; cdr3_aa: CASSPGVNTEAFF
v_call: TRBV6-5; d_call: TRBD1; j_call: TRBJ2-7; clone_size: -; cdr3_nt: TGTGCCAGCAGGGGATTCCAGGGGGCTCGGGACGAGCAGTACTTC; cdr3_aa: CASRGFQGARDEQYF
v_call: TRBV19; d_call: TRBD2; j_call: TRBJ2-2; clone_size: -; cdr3_nt: TGTGCCAGTAGTATAGTTAGCGGGACGAACACCGGGGAGCTGTTTTTT; cdr3_aa: CASSIVSGTNTGELFF
v_call: TRBV5-4; d_call: TRBD2; j_call: TRBJ2-5; clone_size: -; cdr3_nt: TGTGCCAGCAGCTCCAGGACTAGCGGAGAGACCCAGTACTTC; cdr3_aa: CASSSRTSGETQYF
v_call: TRBV6-1; d_call: -; j_call: TRBJ1-1; clone_size: -; cdr3_nt: TGTGCCAGCAGTGAATTCGGGTATAGCACTGAAGCTTTCTTT; cdr3_aa: CASSEFGYSTEAFF
v_call: TRBV6-5; d_call: -; j_call: TRBJ2-7; clone_size: -; cdr3_nt: TGTGCCAGCAGGAAGGGAGGAGAGCAGTACTTC; cdr3_aa: CASRKGGEQYF
v_call: TRBV11-1; d_call: TRBD1; j_call: TRBJ1-2; clone_size: -; cdr3_nt: TGTGCCAGCAGCTTAACGCCGGGACAGGGGGCAGTTGGCTACACCTTC; cdr3_aa: CASSLTPGQGAVGYTF
v_call: TRBV14; d_call: TRBD1; j_call: TRBJ2-3; clone_size: -; cdr3_nt: TGTGCCAGCAGCCAAGACTCGGGGACAGCGTTCCCAGATACGCAGTATTTT; cdr3_aa: CASSQDSGTAFPDTQYF
v_call: TRBV12-5; d_call: -; j_call: TRBJ1-1; clone_size: -; cdr3_nt: TGTGCTAGTGGTTTGGGAGTTATGAACACTGAAGCTTTCTTT; cdr3_aa: CASGLGVMNTEAFF
v_call: TRBV18; d_call: TRBD2; j_call: TRBJ2-1; clone_size: -; cdr3_nt: TGTGCCAGCTCACCATGGGGGGGAGCGTATGAGCAGTTCTTC; cdr3_aa: CASSPWGGAYEQFF
v_call: TRBV7-2; d_call: -; j_call: TRBJ1-6; clone_size: -; cdr3_nt: TGTGCCAGCAGCTTAGACAGGGCGTATAATTCACCCCTCCACTTT; cdr3_aa: CASSLDRAYNSPLHF
v_call: TRBV6-5; d_call: -; j_call: TRBJ1-4; clone_size: -; cdr3_nt: TGTGCCAGCAGTTATACGGGACTCGGTAATGAAAAACTGTTTTTT; cdr3_aa: CASSYTGLGNEKLFF
v_call: TRBV12-1; d_call: -; j_call: TRBJ2-2; clone_size: -; cdr3_nt: TGTGCCAGCAGCTCCCGTCGCACCGGGGAGCTGTTTTTT; cdr3_aa: CASSSRRTGELFF
v_call: TRBV19; d_call: -; j_call: TRBJ1-6; clone_size: -; cdr3_nt: TGTGCCAGTAGCCACGACAGGTCCTATAATTCACCCCTCCACTTT; cdr3_aa: CASSHDRSYNSPLHF
v_call: TRBV5-6; d_call: -; j_call: TRBJ1-2; clone_size: -; cdr3_nt: TGTGCCAGCAGCTTGGCGGCAGGGGATGGCTACACCTTC; cdr3_aa: CASSLAAGDGYTF
v_call: TRBV27; d_call: -; j_call: TRBJ2-7; clone_size: -; cdr3_nt: TGTGCCAGCAGTTTTTCCGACAAGACCTGCGAGCAGTACTTC; cdr3_aa: CASSFSDKTCEQYF
v_call: TRBV5-5; d_call: TRBD1; j_call: TRBJ1-2; clone_size: -; cdr3_nt: TGTGCCAGCAGCTTGGGACAGGGAAACTATGGCTACACCTTC; cdr3_aa: CASSLGQGNYGYTF
v_call: TRBV14; d_call: -; j_call: TRBJ2-3; clone_size: -; cdr3_nt: TGTGCCAGCAGCCAGGGCAGGGATACGCAGTATTTT; cdr3_aa: CASSQGRDTQYF
v_call: TRBV6-5; d_call: TRBD1; j_call: TRBJ2-7; clone_size: -; cdr3_nt: TGTGCCAGCAGTTACTCATCGGACAGGGGATCCCACGAGCAGTACTTC; cdr3_aa: CASSYSSDRGSHEQYF
v_call: TRBV6-5; d_call: -; j_call: TRBJ2-7; clone_size: -; cdr3_nt: TGTGCCAGCAGTTACTCCCGGGGGGCAGGCGAGCAGTACTTC; cdr3_aa: CASSYSRGAGEQYF
v_call: TRBV6-1; d_call: TRBD1; j_call: TRBJ2-7; clone_size: -; cdr3_nt: TGTGCCATCAACCCGGGACAGAGAGCTTACGAGCAGTACTTC; cdr3_aa: CAINPGQRAYEQYF
v_call: TRBV7-8; d_call: -; j_call: TRBJ2-6; clone_size: -; cdr3_nt: TGTGCCAGCAGCTTACCGTCTGGGGCCAACGTCCTGACTTTC; cdr3_aa: CASSLPSGANVLTF
v_call: TRBV10-3; d_call: TRBD2; j_call: TRBJ2-5; clone_size: -; cdr3_nt: TGTGCCATCAGTAGGGCTAGCGGACCCGAACGGGGGGCCCAGTACTTC; cdr3_aa: CAISRASGPERGAQYF
v_call: TRBV5-3; d_call: -; j_call: TRBJ2-1; clone_size: -; cdr3_nt: TGTGCCAGAAGCTTGGTTGAGGAGCAGTTCTTC; cdr3_aa: CARSLVEEQFF